A selection of T cell receptor beta chains follows, all from one sample in a study of cytomegalovirus exposure and HLA in healthy donors. Repertoires were generated with immunoSEQ multiplex PCR, while TCRdb's copy carries only in-frame clones and drops some. The sample has over 45,000 clones; 65% to 85% are singletons. The sequenced sample consisted of PBMCs. Receptors originate from a boy aged 5-17 years in good health and CMV-seropositive. CDR3s include the opening cysteine and the closing phenylalanine or tryptophan.

J gene,V gene,CDR3 protein
TRBJ2-3,TRBV5-1,CASSFRTDTQYF
TRBJ2-1,TRBV11-3,CASSLVGTGLDNEQFF
TRBJ2-5,TRBV4-1,CASSQGPPSGEQGTQYF
TRBJ1-3,TRBV5-1,CASSWTGGAILSGNTIYF
TRBJ1-4,TRBV6-1,CASRPRRLVEKLFF
TRBJ1-1,TRBV9,CASSVTAENTEAFF
TRBJ2-1,TRBV27,CAASRGAEQFF
TRBJ1-1,TRBV5-1,CASSLRTGRGSTEAFF
TRBJ1-5,TRBV7-6,CASSLRRGQPQHF
TRBJ1-2,TRBV9,CASSVGSNFNYGYTF
TRBJ1-2,TRBV25-1,CASSDHGETGFVYTF
TRBJ2-1,TRBV6-5,CASSSVGSSYNEQFF
TRBJ2-7,TRBV29-1,CSGGTGYEQYF
TRBJ2-2,TRBV6-5,CASSYYTGIGELFF
TRBJ2-1,TRBV19,CASGGGLNEQFF
NA,TRBV7-6,CASSLNVYEQYF
TRBJ2-3,TRBV4-1,CASSLLAGGRDTQYF
TRBJ2-3,TRBV7-3,CASSFGLAGSTDTQYF
TRBJ2-7,TRBV30,CAWLNTKPGLAGARSYEQYF
TRBJ2-1,TRBV6-1,CASIRLAGTNEQFF
TRBJ1-1,TRBV11-1,CASSLRQARITEAFF
TRBJ1-5,TRBV5-1,CASSSDGTANQPQHF
TRBJ1-1,TRBV6-5,CASSYSGRIAFF
TRBJ1-5,TRBV28,CASRRRTGYSNQPQHF
TRBJ2-7,TRBV4-1,CASSQGPGGYEQYF
TRBJ2-7,TRBV10-3,CASRTGENEQYF
TRBJ1-1,TRBV11-2,CASLQGLGTEAFF
TRBJ1-2,TRBV5-1,CASSLGQRLNYGYTF
TRBJ1-4,TRBV6-5,CASSWAGGLFF
TRBJ2-1,TRBV7-8,CASSLRRERASGRDEQFF
TRBJ1-2,TRBV29-1,CSVGQPSYGYTF
TRBJ2-1,TRBV7-9,CASTVSSGVVDEQFF
TRBJ1-6,TRBV19,CASSSEQGPLRNSPLHF
TRBJ2-5,TRBV28,CASSTPGTLLLDQYF
TRBJ1-5,TRBV12-2,CASRLQGAKSNQPQHF
TRBJ1-3,TRBV6-5,CASSELLGNTIYF
NA,TRBV6-6,CASRGGHEQYF
TRBJ1-3,TRBV5-6,CASSLIGNTIYF
TRBJ1-2,TRBV28,CASRGDGGPLLGGYTF
TRBJ2-1,TRBV18,CASSILIGTLESSYNEQFF
TRBJ1-2,TRBV9,CASSFYQTGTDGYTF
TRBJ2-1,TRBV19,CASSPRGLNNEQFF
TRBJ1-2,TRBV6-9,CASSYPPETVNGYTF
TRBJ1-1,TRBV23-1,CASPLGNTEAFF
TRBJ1-4,TRBV7-9,CASSFQGHFEKLFF
TRBJ1-2,TRBV10-2,CATAAVGHGYTF
TRBJ1-3,TRBV5-1,CASSPRESGNTIYF
TRBJ2-7,TRBV11-2,CASSQFRRTGNVGEQYF
TRBJ1-3,TRBV11-1,CASSLNRDRHTIYF
TRBJ1-5,TRBV12-5,CASGLWGGMQPQHF
TRBJ2-5,TRBV6-1,CASSELRTSGDGPETQYF
TRBJ1-2,TRBV6-1,CASRDPRTGVYGYTF
TRBJ2-7,TRBV4-1,CASSQVTRLSAEQYF